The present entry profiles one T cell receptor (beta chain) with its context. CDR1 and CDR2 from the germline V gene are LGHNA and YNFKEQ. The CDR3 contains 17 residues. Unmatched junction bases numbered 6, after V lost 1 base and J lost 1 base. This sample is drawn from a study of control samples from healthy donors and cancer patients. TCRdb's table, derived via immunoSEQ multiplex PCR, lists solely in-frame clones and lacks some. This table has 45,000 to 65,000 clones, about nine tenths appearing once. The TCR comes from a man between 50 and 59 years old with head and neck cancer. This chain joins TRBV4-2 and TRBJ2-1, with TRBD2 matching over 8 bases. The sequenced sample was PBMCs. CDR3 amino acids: CASSQVAGGISYNEQFF. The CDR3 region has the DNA TGTGCCAGCAGCCAAGTGGCGGGGGGCATATCCTACAATGAGCAGTTCTTC.